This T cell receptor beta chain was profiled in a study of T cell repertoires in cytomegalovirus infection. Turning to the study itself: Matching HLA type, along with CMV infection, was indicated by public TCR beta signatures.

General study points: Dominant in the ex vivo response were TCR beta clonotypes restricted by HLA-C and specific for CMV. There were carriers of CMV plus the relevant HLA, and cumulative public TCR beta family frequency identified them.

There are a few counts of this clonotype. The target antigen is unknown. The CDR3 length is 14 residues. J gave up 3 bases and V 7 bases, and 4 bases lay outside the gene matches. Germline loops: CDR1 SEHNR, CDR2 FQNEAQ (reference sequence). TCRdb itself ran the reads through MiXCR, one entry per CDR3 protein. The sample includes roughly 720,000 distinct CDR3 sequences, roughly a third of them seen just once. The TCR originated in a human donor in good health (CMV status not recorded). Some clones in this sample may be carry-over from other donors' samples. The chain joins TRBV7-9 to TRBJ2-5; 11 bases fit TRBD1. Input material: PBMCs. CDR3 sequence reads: CASTWTGGEETQYF. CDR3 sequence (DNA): TGTGCCAGCACCTGGACAGGGGGCGAAGAGACCCAGTACTTC.